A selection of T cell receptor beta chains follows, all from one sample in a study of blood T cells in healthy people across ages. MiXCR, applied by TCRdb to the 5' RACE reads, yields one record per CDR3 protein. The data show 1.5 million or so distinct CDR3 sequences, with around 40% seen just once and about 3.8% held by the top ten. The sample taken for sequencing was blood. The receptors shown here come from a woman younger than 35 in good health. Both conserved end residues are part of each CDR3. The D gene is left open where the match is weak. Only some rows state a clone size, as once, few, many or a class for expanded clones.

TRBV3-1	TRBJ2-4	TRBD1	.	TGTGCCAGCAGCCAAGACGGGACAGACATTCAGTACTTC	CASSQDGTDIQYF
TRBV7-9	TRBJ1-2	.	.	TGTGCCAGCAGCCAGCCCGGGTCCAACTATGGCTACACCTTC	CASSQPGSNYGYTF
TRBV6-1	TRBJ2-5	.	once	TGTGCCAGCAGTCTCCCAGGGCATGGATTGGACAATGAGCAGTACTTC	CASSLPGHGLDNEQYF
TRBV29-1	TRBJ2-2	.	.	TGCAGCGTTGAAGAAGCAGGTGACACCGGGGAGCTGTTTTTT	CSVEEAGDTGELFF
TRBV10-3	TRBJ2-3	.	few	TGTGCCATCAGTGATGGGATCACAGATACGCAGTATTTT	CAISDGITDTQYF
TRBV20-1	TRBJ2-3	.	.	TGCAGTGCCCCCAAGCTGGCGGGGAGCACAGATACGCAGTATTTT	CSAPKLAGSTDTQYF
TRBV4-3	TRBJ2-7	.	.	TGCGCCAGCAGCCAAGAGTGGCAGGGATACTACGAGCAGTACTTC	CASSQEWQGYYEQYF
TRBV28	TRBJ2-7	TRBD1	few	TGTGCCAGCAGTACAGGGGCAGCCTACGAGCAGTACTTC	CASSTGAAYEQYF
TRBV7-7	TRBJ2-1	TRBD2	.	TGTGCTAGCAGCCCCCGGTTATTAGCGGGAGAGAATGAGCAGTTCTTC	CASSPRLLAGENEQFF
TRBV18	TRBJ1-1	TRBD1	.	TGTGCCAGCTCACCACATGAGACAGGGGGCTTAAGAACTGAAGCTTTCTTT	CASSPHETGGLRTEAFF
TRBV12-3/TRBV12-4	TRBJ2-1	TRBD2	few	TGTGCCAGCAGGAGCGCGGGGGGGCCTCTCAATGAGCAGTTCTTC	CASRSAGGPLNEQFF
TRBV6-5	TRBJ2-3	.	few	TGTGCCAGCAGTTATTCCAGGACCCCTAGCACAGATACGCAGTATTTT	CASSYSRTPSTDTQYF
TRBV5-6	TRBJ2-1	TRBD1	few	TGTGCCAGCTGGGGACAGACCTACAATGAGCAGTTCTTC	CASWGQTYNEQFF
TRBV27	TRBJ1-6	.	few	TGTGCCAGCCAGGAGTTACAAGGCTCACCCCTCCACTTT	CASQELQGSPLHF
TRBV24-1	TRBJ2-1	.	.	TGTGCCACCAGTGCCTTGTCCTCCTACAATGAGCAGTTCTTC	CATSALSSYNEQFF
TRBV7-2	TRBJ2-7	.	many	TGCGCCAGCAGCCCGGGACTTGCCGTCTACGAGCAGTACTTC	CASSPGLAVYEQYF
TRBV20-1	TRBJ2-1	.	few	TGCAGTGCTCCGATTTCTCCCGTTACGGGCAATGAGCAGTTCTTC	CSAPISPVTGNEQFF
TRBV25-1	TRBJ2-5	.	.	TGTGCCAGCAGTGAAAGGTTCGAGACCCAGTACTTC	CASSERFETQYF
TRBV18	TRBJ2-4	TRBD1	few	TGTGCCAGCTCACCATTTACAGGGGCCGCGGCCAAAAACATTCAGTACTTC	CASSPFTGAAAKNIQYF
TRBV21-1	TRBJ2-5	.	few	TGTGCCAGCAGCACCAGAAGTCCGGAGGAGGAGACCCAGTACTTC	CASSTRSPEEETQYF
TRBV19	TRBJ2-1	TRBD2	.	TGTGCCAGTAGTACGACTAGCGGGGGGGCTGCCTACAATGAGCAGTTCTTC	CASSTTSGGAAYNEQFF
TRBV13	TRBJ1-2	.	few	TGTGCCAGCAGCTTAGTCGCGGGGCTCAAGGGCTACACCTTC	CASSLVAGLKGYTF
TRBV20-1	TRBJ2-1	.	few	TGCAGTGCTAAGGGGGGGACTACCTCCTACAATGAGCAGTTCTTC	CSAKGGTTSYNEQFF
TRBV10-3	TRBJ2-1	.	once	TGTGCCACCGTCCCTAGCTCCTACAATGAGCAGTTCTTC	CATVPSSYNEQFF
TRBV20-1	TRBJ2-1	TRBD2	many	TGCAGTGCCTCTCGCCCGCTGGCGGGAGGTAATGAGCAGTTCTTC	CSASRPLAGGNEQFF
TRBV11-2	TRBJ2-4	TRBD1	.	TGTGCCAGCAGCAATAGACAGGGGGTTAACAAAAACATTCAGTACTTC	CASSNRQGVNKNIQYF
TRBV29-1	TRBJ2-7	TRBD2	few	TGCAGCGTGACCGGACTAGCGGGAGTTGGCGAGCAGTACTTC	CSVTGLAGVGEQYF
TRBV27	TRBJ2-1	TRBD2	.	TGTGCCAGCAGTTTACTAGCGGGAGCGTCCGATGAGCAGTTCTTC	CASSLLAGASDEQFF
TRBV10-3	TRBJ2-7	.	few	TGTGCCCTGGGGGAAGGCTACGAGCAGTACTTC	CALGEGYEQYF
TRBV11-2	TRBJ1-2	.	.	TGTGCCAGCAGCTCCTTGACGGATCCCCCCCTCTATGGCTACACCTTC	CASSSLTDPPLYGYTF
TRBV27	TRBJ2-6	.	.	TGTGCCAGCAGTCGGCGGGGTACTGGGGCCAACGTCCTGACTTTC	CASSRRGTGANVLTF
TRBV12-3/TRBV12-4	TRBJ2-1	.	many	TGTGCCAGCAGTTTGAACAGGGCCAACAATGAGCAGTTCTTC	CASSLNRANNEQFF
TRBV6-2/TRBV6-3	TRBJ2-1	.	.	TGTGCCACCGACGGGGGCCGGCTAGGGTATGCCTACAATGAGCAGTTCTTC	CATDGGRLGYAYNEQFF
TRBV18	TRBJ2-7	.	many	TGTGCCAGCTCACCACAGTACAGCTCCTACGAGCAGTACTTC	CASSPQYSSYEQYF
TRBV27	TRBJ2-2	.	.	TGTGCCAGCAGTTCTAGGGGGAACACCGGGGAGCTGTTTTTT	CASSSRGNTGELFF
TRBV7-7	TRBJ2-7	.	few	TGTGCTAGCAGCTTAACACCAACCTACGAGCAGTACTTC	CASSLTPTYEQYF
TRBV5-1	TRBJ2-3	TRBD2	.	TGCGCCAGCAGCTTGGCACTAGCGGCTAGCACAGATACGCAGTATTTT	CASSLALAASTDTQYF
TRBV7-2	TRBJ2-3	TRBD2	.	TGTGCCAGCTATAGGGGGGGACTAGCCCTCACAGATACGCAGTATTTT	CASYRGGLALTDTQYF
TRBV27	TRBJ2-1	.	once	TGTGCCAGCAGAGGGTCCGGGGAGCAGTTCTTC	CASRGSGEQFF
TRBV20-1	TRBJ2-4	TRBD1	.	TGCAGTGCTAGAGATCTGGAGGCCAGGGGGACCAAAAACATTCAGTACTTC	CSARDLEARGTKNIQYF
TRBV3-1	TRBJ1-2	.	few	TGTGCCAGCAGCCCCTTGGGGTTTTATGGCTACACCTTC	CASSPLGFYGYTF
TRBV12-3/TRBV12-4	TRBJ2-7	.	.	TGTGCCAGCAGTGGGACACTCTACGAGCAGTACTTC	CASSGTLYEQYF
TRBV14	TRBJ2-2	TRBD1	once	TGTGCCAGCAGCCTAAGAACTGGACAGGGGGCCGGGGAGCTGTTTTTT	CASSLRTGQGAGELFF